Listed below are T cell receptor beta chains from one sample, sequenced in a study of PD-L1 blockade in urothelial cancer. Using immunoSEQ multiplex PCR, the repertoire was profiled, and TCRdb retains in-frame clones only, with some absent. The data contain roughly 43,000 clones, roughly 80% of them seen just once; the ten biggest clones take up approximately 2.9%. Source: PBMCs, taken around atezolizumab (anti-PD-L1) treatment. These receptors were obtained from a man between 70 and 80 years old with urothelial cancer. Each CDR3 is given with its conserved first and last residue. The order of the fields is clone size, D gene, V gene, J gene, CDR3 DNA, CDR3 protein. D genes are given only for firm matches. Size is omitted from some rows. Given values are once, few, many or a class for expanded clones.

.,TRBD1,TRBV7-6,TRBJ1-1,TGTGCCAGCAGCTCCCGACAGGGGTCGAACACTGAAGCTTTCTTT,CASSSRQGSNTEAFF
.,.,TRBV5-1,TRBJ1-2,TGCGCCAGCAGCCCTAACCCCGCTAACTATGGCTACACCTTC,CASSPNPANYGYTF
.,.,TRBV6-1,TRBJ2-1,TGTGCCGGGGGGGGCGGCCCGGCAGGGGAGCAGTTCTTC,CAGGGGPAGEQFF
once,.,TRBV7-3,TRBJ1-2,TGTGCCAGCAGCTTAATGGAGGGGGGGGGCTATGGCTACACCTTC,CASSLMEGGGYGYTF
.,TRBD1,TRBV2,TRBJ2-3,TGTGCCAGCAGTATGGACAGGAACACAGATACGCAGTATTTT,CASSMDRNTDTQYF
.,.,TRBV7-2,TRBJ1-5,TGTGCCAGCAGCGGAGCAGCTCAGCCCCAGCATTTT,CASSGAAQPQHF
.,.,TRBV7-2,TRBJ2-1,TGTGCCAGCAGCCGAAATGGAGGCTTTCCGAGTGAGCAGTTCTTC,CASSRNGGFPSEQFF
.,TRBD1,TRBV6-1,TRBJ1-5,TGTGCCAGCGAAGTCGGGACAGGCAATCAGCCCCAGCATTTT,CASEVGTGNQPQHF
.,TRBD2,TRBV5-1,TRBJ2-3,TGCGCCAGCAGTCGAGCTAGCGGGAGAGCAGATACGCAGTATTTT,CASSRASGRADTQYF
.,TRBD1,TRBV27,TRBJ1-5,TGTGCCAGCAGCTCCGGGACAGGGGGCAATCAGCCCCAGCATTTT,CASSSGTGGNQPQHF
.,.,TRBV5-1,TRBJ2-5,TGCGCCAGCAGCATCCTACAAGAGACCCAGTACTTC,CASSILQETQYF
.,TRBD2,TRBV7-8,TRBJ2-7,TGTGCCAGCAGCTTAGCGCGGGGACTAGCGGGAGGAGTATACGAGCAGTACTTC,CASSLARGLAGGVYEQYF
.,.,TRBV20-1,TRBJ1-5,TGCAGTGCCTCTCGGGGGCCCCAGCATTTT,CSASRGPQHF
.,TRBD2,TRBV11-2,TRBJ2-3,TGTGCCAGCAGCTTAGATCTCGGCGGGAGGGCCACAGATACGCAGTATTTT,CASSLDLGGRATDTQYF
few,TRBD1,TRBV28,TRBJ1-5,TGTGCCAGCACCCGGACAGGGGACGGCAATCAGCCCCAGCATTTT,CASTRTGDGNQPQHF
.,.,TRBV4-3,TRBJ1-1,TGCGCCAGCAGCCAAGATGAGATGGTGAACACTGAAGCTTTCTTT,CASSQDEMVNTEAFF
.,.,TRBV19,TRBJ1-5,TGTGCCAGTAGTGACAGGACTCAGCCCCAGCATTTT,CASSDRTQPQHF
few,TRBD2,TRBV7-2,TRBJ2-7,TGTGCCAGCAGCTCCACTAGCGGGACGAGCTCCTACGAGCAGTACTTC,CASSSTSGTSSYEQYF
.,TRBD1,TRBV18,TRBJ2-2,TGTGCCAGCTCACCGGAGGTCGGGACAGGGGGCTTCACCGGGGAGCTGTTTTTT,CASSPEVGTGGFTGELFF
.,TRBD1,TRBV9,TRBJ1-1,TGTGCCAGCAGCGTCGGGACAGTGAACACTGAAGCTTTCTTT,CASSVGTVNTEAFF
.,.,TRBV6-1,TRBJ2-3,TGTGCCGGCCGGGAGTCCGGCACAGATACGCAGTATTTT,CAGRESGTDTQYF
few,.,TRBV5-1,TRBJ2-3,TGCGCCAGCAGCTTGGCGGGCGGGAACTCAGATACGCAGTATTTT,CASSLAGGNSDTQYF
.,.,TRBV7-2,TRBJ1-4,TGTGCCAGCAGCCCCCGGGGGGCGCCTAATGAAAAACTGTTTTTT,CASSPRGAPNEKLFF
.,.,TRBV5-1,TRBJ2-3,TGCGCCAGCAGCTTGGTGGGCAGCACAGATACGCAGTATTTT,CASSLVGSTDTQYF
.,TRBD2,TRBV11-2,TRBJ2-5,TGTGCCAGCAGCCCACTTCCCGGGAGGGCGGAGGAGACCCAGTACTTC,CASSPLPGRAEETQYF
.,TRBD2,TRBV9,TRBJ2-5,TGTGCCAGCAGCGTATCTAGCGGGGGTAGGGAGACCCAGTACTTC,CASSVSSGGRETQYF
.,.,TRBV7-2,TRBJ1-4,TGTGCCACCGGGGGGGGAAGGGGTAATGAAAAACTGTTTTTT,CATGGGRGNEKLFF
.,TRBD1,TRBV7-3,TRBJ1-2,TGTGCCAGCAGCTTAACTCCCGGGACAGGCAGTGAGGGCTACACCTTC,CASSLTPGTGSEGYTF
.,.,TRBV5-1,TRBJ2-7,TGCGCCAGCAGCCCGAGCAGCAGGGGATCGTCCTACGAGCAGTACTTC,CASSPSSRGSSYEQYF
.,.,TRBV4-3,TRBJ2-2,TGCGCCAGCAGCCAAGTATCCGGGGAGCTGTTTTTT,CASSQVSGELFF
.,.,TRBV11-3,TRBJ1-1,TGTGCCAGCAGCGTGGGACAAGGTGAAGCTTTCTTT,CASSVGQGEAFF
.,TRBD1,TRBV5-6,TRBJ2-5,TGTGCCAGCAGCCGACTGACAGGGATCCTCGTCGAGGAGACCCAGTACTTC,CASSRLTGILVEETQYF
.,.,TRBV6-5,TRBJ2-7,TGTGCCAGCAGTTACTCCGGGACTTCCGGAGAGCAGTACTTC,CASSYSGTSGEQYF
.,.,TRBV14,TRBJ2-7,TGTGCCAGCAGCCAAGCTAGGCGCGAGCAGTACTTC,CASSQARREQYF
.,TRBD2,TRBV4-2,TRBJ2-1,TGTGCCAGCAGCCAAGATAGGGCTAGCGGGAGCTCTGAGCAGTTCTTC,CASSQDRASGSSEQFF
.,.,TRBV28,TRBJ1-1,TGTGCCAGCAGTTTAGGACGGGGAACTGAAGCTTTCTTT,CASSLGRGTEAFF
.,.,TRBV11-2,TRBJ1-1,TGTGCCAGCAGCCACTCAATCACTGAAGCTTTCTTT,CASSHSITEAFF
.,TRBD2,TRBV28,TRBJ2-1,TGTGCCAGCAGAGGACTAGCGGGAGCTTCCTACAATGAGCAGTTCTTC,CASRGLAGASYNEQFF
.,.,TRBV6-5,TRBJ1-1,TGTGCCAGCAGTTTCGGGACTGAAGCTTTCTTT,CASSFGTEAFF
.,.,TRBV10-1,TRBJ1-2,TGCGCCAGCAACGGGAGCTTCTATGGCTACACCTTC,CASNGSFYGYTF
.,TRBD1,TRBV5-1,TRBJ2-5,TGCGCCAGCAGCTTGGCCCCCGGGACAGAAGAGACCCAGTACTTC,CASSLAPGTEETQYF
.,TRBD1,TRBV10-3,TRBJ1-5,TGTGCCACCGCACAGGGGGGTCAGCCCCAGCATTTT,CATAQGGQPQHF
.,.,TRBV6-6,TRBJ1-5,TGTGCCAGCACCAAAGGACTGAATCAGCCCCAGCATTTT,CASTKGLNQPQHF
.,TRBD1,TRBV7-2,TRBJ2-7,TGTGCCAGCAGCTTAGACAGGGGGAGCGAGCAGTACTTC,CASSLDRGSEQYF
.,TRBD1,TRBV4-1,TRBJ2-1,TGCGCCAGCAGCCGCACCGGCAGGGGGTCTGGCAATGAGCAGTTCTTC,CASSRTGRGSGNEQFF
.,.,TRBV10-3,TRBJ2-5,TGTGCCATCAGTGGTTACAGGGAAGAGACCCAGTACTTC,CAISGYREETQYF
.,.,TRBV4-1,TRBJ1-5,TGCGCCAGCAGCCAAGATCTTCAGGGCCGGGGGAATCAGCCCCAGCATTTT,CASSQDLQGRGNQPQHF
.,TRBD2,TRBV5-1,TRBJ2-1,TGCGCCAGCGTCGACACGGGAGGGGGAGGTGAGCAGTTCTTC,CASVDTGGGGEQFF
.,.,TRBV29-1,TRBJ1-1,TGCAGCGCCGCTTTTTACACCGAAGCTTTCTTT,CSAAFYTEAFF
.,TRBD1,TRBV11-2,TRBJ2-7,TGTGCCAGCAGCTTTTCCCCTAGGGACAGCTCCTACGAGCAGTACTTC,CASSFSPRDSSYEQYF
few,.,TRBV28,TRBJ1-1,TGTGCCAGCAGTCCTCCAGTGAACACTGAAGCTTTCTTT,CASSPPVNTEAFF
few,.,TRBV4-3,TRBJ2-5,TGCGCCAGCAGCCAAGATCTGGCGGTCCAAGAGACCCAGTACTTC,CASSQDLAVQETQYF
.,TRBD2,TRBV4-3,TRBJ2-3,TGCGCCAGCAGCCAAGGCCGACTAGCGGGAGGGACAGATACGCAGTATTTT,CASSQGRLAGGTDTQYF
.,.,TRBV5-1,TRBJ1-2,TGCGCCAGCAGCTTGGGAACAGATACTAACTATGGCTACACCTTC,CASSLGTDTNYGYTF
.,.,TRBV6-1,TRBJ1-2,TGTGCCAGCAGTCAGACACCGTATGTCTATGGCTACACCTTC,CASSQTPYVYGYTF
.,.,TRBV11-3,TRBJ2-1,TGTGCCAGCAGCCACTACAACGGTGATGAGCAGTTCTTC,CASSHYNGDEQFF
once,.,TRBV27,TRBJ2-7,TGTGCCAGCAGTTTACGGGGGGCCCGAAGCTCCTACGAGCAGTACTTC,CASSLRGARSSYEQYF
.,.,TRBV5-1,TRBJ1-1,TGCGCCAGCACTCTGTCCTTACAGGGTACCGAAGCTTTCTTT,CASTLSLQGTEAFF
.,.,TRBV13,TRBJ2-1,TGTGCCAGCAGCTCGGACATAGTTCACAATGAGCAGTTCTTC,CASSSDIVHNEQFF
.,.,TRBV7-2,TRBJ2-1,TGTGCCAGCAGCTTATCTGGGGGCGCCTACAATGAGCAGTTCTTC,CASSLSGGAYNEQFF